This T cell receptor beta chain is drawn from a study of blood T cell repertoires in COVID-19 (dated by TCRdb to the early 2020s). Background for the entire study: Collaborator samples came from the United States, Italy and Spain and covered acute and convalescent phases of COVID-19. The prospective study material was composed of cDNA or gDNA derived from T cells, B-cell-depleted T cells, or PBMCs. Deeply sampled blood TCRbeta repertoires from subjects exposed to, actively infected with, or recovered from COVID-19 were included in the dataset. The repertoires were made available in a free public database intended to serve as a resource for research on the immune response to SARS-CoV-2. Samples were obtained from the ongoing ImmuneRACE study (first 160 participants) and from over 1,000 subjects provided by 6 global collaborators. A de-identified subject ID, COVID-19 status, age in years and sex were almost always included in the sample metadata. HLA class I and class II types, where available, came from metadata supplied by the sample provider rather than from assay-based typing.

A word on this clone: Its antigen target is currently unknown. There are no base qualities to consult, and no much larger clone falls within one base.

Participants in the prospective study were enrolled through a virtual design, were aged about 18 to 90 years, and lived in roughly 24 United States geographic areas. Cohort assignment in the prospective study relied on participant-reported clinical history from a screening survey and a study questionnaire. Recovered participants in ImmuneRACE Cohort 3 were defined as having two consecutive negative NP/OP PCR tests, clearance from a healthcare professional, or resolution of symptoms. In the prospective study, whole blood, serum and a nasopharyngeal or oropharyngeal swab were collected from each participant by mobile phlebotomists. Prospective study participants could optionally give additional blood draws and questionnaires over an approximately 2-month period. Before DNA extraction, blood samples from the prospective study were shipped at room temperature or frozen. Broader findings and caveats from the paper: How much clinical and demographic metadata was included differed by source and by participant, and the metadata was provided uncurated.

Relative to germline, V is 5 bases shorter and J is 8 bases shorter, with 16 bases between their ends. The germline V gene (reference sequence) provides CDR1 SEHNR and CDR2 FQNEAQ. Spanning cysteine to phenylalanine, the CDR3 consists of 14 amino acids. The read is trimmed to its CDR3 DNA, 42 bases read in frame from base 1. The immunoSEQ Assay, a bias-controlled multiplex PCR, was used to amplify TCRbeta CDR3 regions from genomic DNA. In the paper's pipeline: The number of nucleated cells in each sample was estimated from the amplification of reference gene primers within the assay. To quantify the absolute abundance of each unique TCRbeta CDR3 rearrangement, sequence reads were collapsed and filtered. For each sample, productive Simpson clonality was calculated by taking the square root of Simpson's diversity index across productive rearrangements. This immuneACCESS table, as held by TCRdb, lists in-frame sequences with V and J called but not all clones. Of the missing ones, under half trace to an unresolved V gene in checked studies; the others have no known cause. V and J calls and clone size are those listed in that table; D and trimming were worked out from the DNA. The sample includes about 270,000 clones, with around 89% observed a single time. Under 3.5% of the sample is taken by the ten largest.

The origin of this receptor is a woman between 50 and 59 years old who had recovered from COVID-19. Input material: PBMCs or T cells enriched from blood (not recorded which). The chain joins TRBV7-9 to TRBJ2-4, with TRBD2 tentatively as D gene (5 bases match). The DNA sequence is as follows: TGTGCCAGCAGCCCGGCCGGGGTTGAGTACATTCAGTACTTC. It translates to CASSPAGVEYIQYF.